This is a list of T cell receptor beta chains from one sample in a study of cytomegalovirus exposure and HLA in healthy donors. The data were produced by immunoSEQ multiplex PCR, yet TCRdb's version contains in-frame clones alone and is incomplete. This sample has over 90,000 clones; 70% occur once, and the top ten carry around 15%. The sample consisted of PBMCs. The receptors were sampled from a woman aged 45-65 years in good health and CMV-seropositive. The CDR3 runs from the conserved cysteine through the conserved F or W. Each record gives: CDR3 length, clone size, D gene, V gene, J gene, CDR3 DNA, CDR3 protein. A D gene is named only where the DNA matches it firmly. Size tells how often a clone was seen (once, few, many) or the class of an expanded clone, and some rows leave it out.

>15|NA|TRBD2|TRBV7-8|TRBJ2-1
TGTGCCAGCAGCCTAAATAGCGGGGGATACAATGAGCAGTTCTTC
CASSLNSGGYNEQFF
>14|NA|TRBD1|TRBV28|TRBJ2-7
TGTGCCAGCAGAAGGGGACAGGCTTTCTACGAGCAGTACTTC
CASRRGQAFYEQYF
>15|NA|NA|TRBV28|TRBJ1-2
TGTGCCAGCAGCCCGATACAGGGTACTAACTATGGCTACACCTTC
CASSPIQGTNYGYTF
>14|few|TRBD1|TRBV10-2|TRBJ2-1
TGCGCCAGCAGTGACGACAGGGTAGTGGATGAGCAGTTCTTC
CASSDDRVVDEQFF
>19|NA|NA|TRBV18|TRBJ2-1
TGTGCCAGCTCACCACCCTATACGACAGGATCGACCTCCTACAATGAGCAGTTCTTC
CASSPPYTTGSTSYNEQFF
>19|NA|NA|TRBV21-1|TRBJ2-3
TGTGCCAGCAGCTCCCGAGGGCTGGCCGAACAATGGGTGATAGATACGCAGTATTTT
CASSSRGLAEQWVIDTQYF
>13|NA|NA|TRBV10-3|TRBJ2-7
TGTGCCACCCTCCGGCAGGGGAGAAACGAGCAGTACTTC
CATLRQGRNEQYF
>17|NA|TRBD2|TRBV7-3|TRBJ2-2
TGTGCCAGCAGCTCGCCTGGGGCGGGAGTGAATACCGGGGAGCTGTTTTTT
CASSSPGAGVNTGELFF
>13|NA|TRBD1|TRBV5-4|TRBJ1-1
TGTGCCAGCAGCACGGACAGGGCGACTGAAGCTTTCTTT
CASSTDRATEAFF
>13|NA|NA|TRBV6-5|TRBJ2-7
TGTGCCAGCAGTGAAGGACTAACTGACGAGCAGTACTTC
CASSEGLTDEQYF
>13|few|NA|TRBV14|TRBJ2-7
TGTGCCAGCAGCCAGGTGCGGGGGCACGAGCAGTACTTC
CASSQVRGHEQYF
>13|NA|NA|TRBV2|TRBJ2-1
TGTGCCAGCATTCAGGGCGACTACAATGAGCAGTTCTTC
CASIQGDYNEQFF
>16|NA|TRBD1|TRBV10-3|TRBJ1-5
TGTGCCATCAGTGTCGAAGGGGGCGATGGCAATCAGCCCCAGCATTTT
CAISVEGGDGNQPQHF
>16|NA|NA|TRBV28|TRBJ2-1
TGTGCCAGCAGTTTCGAACAGGGAGGGGGTCTGGATGAGCAGTTCTTC
CASSFEQGGGLDEQFF
>16|NA|TRBD2|TRBV28|TRBJ2-3
TGTGCCGTAACTAGCGGGAGCTCCTCTAGCACAGATACGCAGTATTTT
CAVTSGSSSSTDTQYF
>16|NA|NA|TRBV28|TRBJ1-4
TGTGCCAGCAGCACACGGGACACTGCAACTAATGAAAACCTGTTTTTT
CASSTRDTATNENLFF
>15|NA|TRBD2|TRBV5-1|TRBJ2-1
TGCGCCAGCAGAACTAGCGGCCTCTCCTACAATGAGCAGTTCTTC
CASRTSGLSYNEQFF
>15|NA|TRBD2|TRBV28|TRBJ2-1
TGTGCCAGCAGTAAAATAGCGGGAGCGTACAATGAGCAGTTCTTC
CASSKIAGAYNEQFF
>14|NA|TRBD1|TRBV28|TRBJ2-7
TGTGCCAGCGATGCCGGGACAGGTACCTACGAGCAGTACTTC
CASDAGTGTYEQYF
>15|NA|NA|TRBV5-1|TRBJ2-1
TGCGCCAGCAGCTCGGGGGAAAACTCCTACAATGAGCAGTTCTTC
CASSSGENSYNEQFF
>15|NA|TRBD1|TRBV5-8|TRBJ1-2
TGTGCCAGCAGCTTGGAGGACAGGGGAAACTATGGCTACACCTTC
CASSLEDRGNYGYTF
>14|NA|NA|TRBV7-9|TRBJ1-1
TGTGCCAGCAGCTTAGGTACAGAGAACACTGAAGCTTTCTTT
CASSLGTENTEAFF